This T cell receptor beta chain originates from a study of blood T cell repertoires in COVID-19. Original handling: Estimation of nucleated cell counts was performed using reference gene primer amplification. Repertoires were generated with immunoSEQ multiplex PCR, while TCRdb's copy carries only in-frame clones and drops some. V, J and clone size were drawn from that table, and D and trimming were deduced from the DNA. Of 90,000 to 100,000 clones in the sample, 84% were seen once. This CDR3 region has 17 residues. Germline V lookup: CDR1 ENHRY, CDR2 SYGVKD. V lost 6 bases, J lost 5 bases, and 14 bases stayed unmatched.

This receptor was identified in a man aged 65-85 years with active or convalescent COVID-19. V gene TRBV10-3 combines with J gene TRBJ2-2, with 8 nucleotides matching TRBD1. Input material: peripheral blood. In nucleotides, the CDR3 is TGTGCCATCAGCCGCCCCCCGGCAGGGGGCGAGACCGGGGAGCTGTTTTTT. It specifies CAISRPPAGGETGELFF.